The 29 T cell receptor beta chains given below trace back to one sample, sequenced in a study of T cell changes during pregnancy in multiple sclerosis. Method: immunoSEQ multiplex PCR; TCRdb's copy keeps in-frame clones and lacks some. The sample has under 80,000 clones; around 92% are singletons. Sample: peripheral blood, taken before pregnancy. Source of these receptors: a female donor with multiple sclerosis, enrolled in a pregnancy study.

CDR3 DNA sequence: TGTGCCAGCAGCCGGGACAGGGTTACAGATACGCAGTATTTT. This gives the protein CASSRDRVTDTQYF. This chain connects TRBV2 to TRBJ2-3; 9 positions agree with TRBD1. V lost 6 bases and J lost 3; bases outside the gene matches: 4. The CDR3 length is 14 residues. Germline-derived CDR1 and CDR2 are SNHLY and FYNNEI.

The chain links TRBV28 to TRBJ1-1; 9 bases map to TRBD1. The CDR3 is 15 amino acids. The germline gives CDR1 MDHEN, CDR2 SYDVKM. V trimming: 5 bases; J trimming: 2 bases; junction bases outside the gene matches: 6. In DNA form, the CDR3 reads TGTGCCAGCAGTACAGGGACAGGGCGAAACACTGAAGCTTTCTTT. Encoded protein: CASSTGTGRNTEAFF.

This chain connects TRBV29-1 to TRBJ1-5, with D perhaps matching TRBD1 (6 bases). CDR1 and CDR2 from the germline V gene are SQVTM and ANQGSEA. There are 13 residues in the CDR3. The V and J ends lost 4 bases and 4 bases respectively, with 11 bases between them. DNA for the CDR3: TGCAGCGTTGGGACAGCTAATAATCAGCCCCAGCATTTT. Translating gives CSVGTANNQPQHF.

The V and J genes are TRBV19 and TRBJ2-7; tentatively, D is TRBD1 (6 bases). Trimming took off 5 bases at V and 0 bases at J, with 17 bases between the two ends. The germline gives CDR1 LNHDA, CDR2 SQIVND (reference sequence). The CDR3 contains 16 residues. Here the CDR3 reads CASSSGAGTYSYEQYF. The CDR3 DNA sequence: TGTGCCAGTAGTTCCGGTGCCGGGACATACTCCTACGAGCAGTACTTC.

The chain links TRBV6-1 to TRBJ2-7; TRBD2 matches at 7 bases. The V segment lost 1 base and the J segment 1 base; nucleotides outside the gene matches: 10. The CDR3 is 17 amino acids. From germline, CDR1 is MNHNS and CDR2 SASEGT. In nucleotides, the CDR3 is TGTGCCAGCAGTGAAGGGTTCGGGCTAGCGGTTTCCTACGAGCAGTACTTC. Amino acids: CASSEGFGLAVSYEQYF.

Points on this clone: Germline and junction disagree at one end, which may indicate a read error. V is TRBV7-9 and J is TRBJ2-7; 7 positions agree with TRBD1. There are 15 residues in the CDR3. The germline V gene has CDR1 SEHNR and CDR2 FQNEAQ (reference sequence). The CDR3 DNA follows: TGCGCCAGCAGCCAAGGGATAGGGGGCCCCAGCGAGCAGTACTTC. This translates into CASSQGIGGPSEQYF.

The V and J genes are TRBV5-1 and TRBJ2-2, with unresolved D. V lost 3 bases and J lost 5, with 5 bases in between. The CDR3 loop spans 12 amino acids. The germline V gene has CDR1 SGHRS and CDR2 YFSETQ. In nucleotides, the CDR3 is TGCGCCAGCAGCTCTTTAACCGGGGAGCTGTTTTTT. It is translated as CASSSLTGELFF.

The chain carries TRBV6-5 and TRBJ2-1, with TRBD2 matching over 7 bases. Trimming removed 2 bases from V and 1 base from J; junction bases left unmatched: 5. CDR1 and CDR2 (germline): MNHEY, SVGAGI. The CDR3 runs 16 residues. CDR3 in amino acids: CASSYLGGSSYNEQFF. Written as DNA, the CDR3 is TGTGCCAGCAGTTACCTCGGCGGGAGTTCCTACAATGAGCAGTTCTTC.

This clone appeared once. The V call is TRBV19, the J call TRBJ1-1, with D possibly TRBD1 on 5 matching bases. Germline CDR1 and CDR2: LNHDA and SQIVND (reference sequence). The CDR3 is 15 amino acids. Trimming cost V 9 bases and J 5 bases, with 22 bases left between them. The DNA for the CDR3 is TGTGCCAGCCGGGAGGGAAGGGGCCATGGAACTGAAGCTTTCTTT. It translates to CASREGRGHGTEAFF.

The table lists this clone with a few counts. The genes are TRBV7-9 and TRBJ1-2; no reliable D call. This CDR3 comprises 12 residues. V shed 5 bases and J shed 5 bases, with 9 bases lying between them. Germline-derived CDR1 and CDR2 are SEHNR and FQNEAQ (reference sequence). DNA of the CDR3: TGTGCCAGCAGCGAAGAGCCGTATGGCTACACCTTC. Translated, it gives CASSEEPYGYTF.

This chain connects TRBV28 to TRBJ2-1, with 12 bases aligning to TRBD2. CDR3 length: 19 amino acids. V was clipped by 8 bases and J by 3 bases; unmatched bases: 17. Germline-derived CDR1 and CDR2 are MDHEN and SYDVKM. Here the CDR3 reads CASESRETSGRVLYNEQFF. The CDR3 DNA is TGTGCCAGCGAAAGTAGAGAGACTAGCGGGAGAGTCCTCTACAATGAGCAGTTCTTC.

The rearrangement uses TRBV9 and TRBJ2-5; TRBD2 matches 12 bases. The CDR3 extends over 16 amino acids. Germline V gene lookup returns CDR1 SGDLS and CDR2 YYNGEE. J lost 4 bases, V lost 3 bases, and 7 bases had no gene match. The CDR3 spells CASSAASGRGGETQYF. Here the CDR3 DNA reads TGTGCCAGCAGCGCCGCTAGCGGGAGGGGCGGAGAGACCCAGTACTTC.

The chain carries TRBV4-3 and TRBJ1-1, with 8 bases lining up with TRBD1. CDR3 length equals 13 residues. Germline trimming cut 4 bases from V and 3 bases from J; bases unmatched to any gene: 1. Germline CDR1 is LGHNA and CDR2 is YSLEER. As DNA, the CDR3 is TGCGCCAGCAGCCTGGACAGGGACACTGAAGCTTTCTTT. Translation gives CASSLDRDTEAFF.

This clone has just one count. The rearrangement links TRBV10-3 to TRBJ1-1; D may be TRBD1 (5 bases). Trimming removed 0 bases from V and 1 base from J, with 21 bases in between. This CDR3 contains 19 residues. Germline V lookup: CDR1 ENHRY, CDR2 SYGVKD. The CDR3 sequence: CAISESTTFGGVGNTEAFF. The CDR3 coding sequence is TGTGCCATCAGTGAGTCGACTACGTTTGGAGGGGTTGGGAACACTGAAGCTTTCTTT.

This chain uses TRBV29-1 with TRBJ1-2, with D maybe TRBD1 (5 bases). This CDR3 spans 14 amino acids. From germline, CDR1 is SQVTM and CDR2 ANQGSEA. Trimming cost V 3 bases and J 5 bases, with 16 bases left between them. The CDR3 DNA follows: TGCAGCGTTGATCAAACACAGGTTTCTTATGGCTACACCTTC. Translating it yields CSVDQTQVSYGYTF.

This sequence joins TRBV28 and TRBJ1-2; no clear D gene. Trimming removed 6 bases from V and 4 bases from J, with 15 bases in between. The CDR3 covers 14 residues. Germline V gene data show CDR1 as MDHEN and CDR2 as SYDVKM. CDR3 loop: CASRVYGDGYGYTF. The DNA of the CDR3 is TGTGCCAGCAGGGTATATGGAGATGGCTATGGCTACACCTTC.

The chain has TRBV7-6 and TRBJ1-1, with 7 bases that match TRBD1. The CDR3 extends over 15 amino acids. V lost 5 bases and J lost 3; bases outside the gene matches: 9. Germline V lookup: CDR1 SGHVS, CDR2 FNYEAQ. CDR3 sequence (DNA): TGTGCCAGCAGCCTCGGACAGGCAGCCTACACTGAAGCTTTCTTT. Protein: CASSLGQAAYTEAFF.

The chain uses TRBV4-3 and TRBJ2-1; 10 positions agree with TRBD2. The CDR3 spans 16 residues. Germline V gene sequence: CDR1 LGHNA, CDR2 YSLEER. The J segment lost 4 bases and the V segment lost 0 bases, leaving 3 bases of the junction unmatched. The CDR3 protein is CASSQDGTSAYNEQFF. In nucleotides, the CDR3 is TGCGCCAGCAGCCAAGATGGGACTAGCGCTTACAATGAGCAGTTCTTC.

The rearrangement links TRBV19 to TRBJ1-2, with D perhaps matching TRBD1 (6 bases). Germline lookup yields CDR1 LNHDA and CDR2 SQIVND (reference sequence). V was trimmed by 6 bases and J by 14 bases, leaving 19 bases between them. The CDR3 length is 12 residues. CDR3 bases: TGTGCCAGTAGCGATCCACGGACAGAGGAGACCTTC. Translating gives CASSDPRTEETF.

The rearrangement joins TRBV14 to TRBJ2-7, with 10 bases fitting TRBD2. V shed 5 bases, J shed 3 bases, and the junction held 7 bases outside the gene matches. Germline assignment: CDR1 SGHDN and CDR2 FVKESK. This CDR3 is built from 15 residues. The CDR3 bases are TGTGCCAGCAGCTTCGGACTAGCGGACAACTACGAGCAGTACTTC. Its translation: CASSFGLADNYEQYF.

The chain combines TRBV7-2 with TRBJ1-1; no clear D. Trimming removed 1 base at V and 1 base at J, with 10 bases between. The germline V gene has CDR1 SGHTA and CDR2 FQGNSA. The CDR3 is 15 amino acids. The CDR3 sequence is CASSLGRTGNTEAFF. CDR3 sequence (DNA): TGTGCCAGCAGCTTAGGTCGCACGGGGAACACTGAAGCTTTCTTT.

The V gene is TRBV7-8, the J gene TRBJ2-7; 10 bases are shared with TRBD2. The V gene end was trimmed by 1 base and the J gene end by 3 bases; junction bases not matched to a gene: 3. From germline, CDR1 is SGHVS and CDR2 FQNEAQ. The CDR3 consists of 15 residues. The CDR3 DNA follows: TGTGCCAGCAGCTTAGTCGCTAGCGGGAGCTACGAGCAGTACTTC. The encoded protein is CASSLVASGSYEQYF.

The V call is TRBV4-2, the J call TRBJ1-2; 8 nucleotides agree with TRBD1. V lost 0 bases to trimming and J lost 2 bases; unmatched junction nucleotides: 11. Germline CDR1 and CDR2: LGHNA and YNFKEQ. CDR3 length equals 18 residues. For the CDR3, the DNA is TGTGCCAGCAGCCAAGATTCTCGTCGACAGGGGCAGAACTATGGCTACACCTTC. As protein: CASSQDSRRQGQNYGYTF.

This rearrangement joins TRBV6-1 to TRBJ2-1; 13 nucleotides align to TRBD2. The J segment lost 6 bases and the V segment lost 6 bases, leaving 2 bases of the junction unmatched. This CDR3 contains 14 residues. Germline CDR1 is MNHNS and CDR2 is SASEGT. The CDR3 bases are TGTGCCAGCAGAGGACTAGCGGGAGTCAATGAGCAGTTCTTC. Amino acids: CASRGLAGVNEQFF.

The rearrangement uses TRBV5-3 and TRBJ2-3, with 8 bases fitting TRBD1. TRBV5-3 is recorded as an ORF, its role being uncertain. The CDR3 has 22 amino acids. J was trimmed by 0 bases and V by 0 bases; bases with no gene match: 21. The CDR3, as DNA: TGTGCCAGAAGCTTGGTGGCAGGGGGCATCGGGGCTAGTTTTTTTAGCACAGATACGCAGTATTTT. This gives the protein CARSLVAGGIGASFFSTDTQYF.

This clone showed up just once. V usage is TRBV14 and J usage is TRBJ1-1; D is ambiguous. There are 14 residues in the CDR3. V was shortened by 4 bases and J by 4 bases, with 13 bases between the two germline ends. Germline lookup yields CDR1 SGHDN and CDR2 FVKESK. For the CDR3, the DNA is TGTGCCAGCAGCCTGACGGGAAGAGGCACTGAAGCTTTCTTT. Encoded protein: CASSLTGRGTEAFF.

The chain employs TRBV4-3 and TRBJ2-3; TRBD2 matches 13 bases. Germline-derived CDR1 and CDR2 are LGHNA and YSLEER. The V and J ends lost 4 bases and 4 bases, in that order; junction bases with no gene match: 5. The CDR3 runs to 16 residues. CDR3 coding DNA: TGCGCCAGCAGCCGAGAACTAGCGGGAGGGGCAGATACGCAGTATTTT. Amino acids: CASSRELAGGADTQYF.

The rearrangement uses TRBV27 and TRBJ2-1; 10 positions agree with TRBD2. Germline V gene sequence: CDR1 MNHEY, CDR2 SMNVEV (reference sequence). The junction had 17 bases not matched to a gene; V was cut back by 2 bases and J by 13 bases. The CDR3 has 17 residues. The CDR3 is CASSLGVAGGIRALQFF. DNA of the CDR3: TGTGCCAGCAGTTTAGGAGTAGCGGGAGGTATTAGGGCACTCCAGTTCTTC.

The genes are TRBV6-5 and TRBJ2-1; D is perhaps TRBD2 (6 bases). This CDR3 region has 13 residues. Germline values: CDR1 MNHEY, CDR2 SVGAGI. The germline V and J ends were trimmed by 10 bases and 5 bases, with 15 bases remaining between them. The CDR3 loop reads CATGTVLDNEQFF. CDR3 sequence (DNA): TGTGCCACCGGGACTGTGCTAGACAATGAGCAGTTCTTC.